The T cell receptor (beta chain) under discussion was sequenced for a study of blood T cell repertoires in COVID-19. In the study overall: Nucleic acid was either cDNA or gDNA, and it came from T cells, B-cell-depleted T cells, or PBMCs.

Germline CDR1 is MNHEY and CDR2 is SVGEGT. Trimming shortened V by 0 bases and J by 7 bases, and 10 bases separated the two germline ends. This CDR3 has 14 amino acids. Authors' methods: Estimation of nucleated cell counts was performed using reference gene primer amplification. Sequencing was performed with immunoSEQ multiplex PCR; in TCRdb, only in-frame clones are kept and a portion is missing. Clonal size and the V and J genes are those of that table, whereas D and trimming came from the DNA. The table lists fewer than 40,000 clones, 70% to 90% of them singletons. This receptor was taken from a human donor in a cohort sampled during active COVID-19. The genes are TRBV6-2 or TRBV6-3 and TRBJ2-1; a weak D match, TRBD1 (6 bases). Sequenced input: peripheral blood. The CDR3: CASSYSAGTNEQFF. The CDR3 DNA is TGTGCCAGCAGTTACTCAGCAGGGACAAATGAGCAGTTCTTC.